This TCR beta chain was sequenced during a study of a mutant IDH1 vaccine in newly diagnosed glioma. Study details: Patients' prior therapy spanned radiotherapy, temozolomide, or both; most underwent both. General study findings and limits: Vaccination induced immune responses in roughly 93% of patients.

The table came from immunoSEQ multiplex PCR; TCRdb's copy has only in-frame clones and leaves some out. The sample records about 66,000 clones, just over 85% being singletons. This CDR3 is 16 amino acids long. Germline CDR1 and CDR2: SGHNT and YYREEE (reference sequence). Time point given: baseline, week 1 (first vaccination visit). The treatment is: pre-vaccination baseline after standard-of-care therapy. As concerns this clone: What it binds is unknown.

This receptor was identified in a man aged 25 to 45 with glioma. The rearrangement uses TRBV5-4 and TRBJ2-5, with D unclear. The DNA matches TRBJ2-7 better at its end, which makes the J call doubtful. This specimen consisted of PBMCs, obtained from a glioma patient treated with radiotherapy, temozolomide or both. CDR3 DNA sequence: TGTGCCAGCAGCTTAAATTTAGGATTGAGATCCTACGAGCAGTACTTC. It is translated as CASSLNLGLRSYEQYF.